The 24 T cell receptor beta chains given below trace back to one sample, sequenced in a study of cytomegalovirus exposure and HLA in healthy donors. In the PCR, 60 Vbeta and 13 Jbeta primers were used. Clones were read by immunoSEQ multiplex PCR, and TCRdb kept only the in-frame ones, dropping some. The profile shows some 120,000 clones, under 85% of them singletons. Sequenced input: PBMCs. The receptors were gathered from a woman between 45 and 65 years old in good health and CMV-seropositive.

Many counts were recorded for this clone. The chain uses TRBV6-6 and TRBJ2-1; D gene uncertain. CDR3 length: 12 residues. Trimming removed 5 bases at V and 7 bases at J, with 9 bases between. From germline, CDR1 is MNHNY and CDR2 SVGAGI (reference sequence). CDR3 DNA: TGTGCCAGCAGTCGCCCTCGGAATGAGCAGTTCTTC. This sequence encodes CASSRPRNEQFF.

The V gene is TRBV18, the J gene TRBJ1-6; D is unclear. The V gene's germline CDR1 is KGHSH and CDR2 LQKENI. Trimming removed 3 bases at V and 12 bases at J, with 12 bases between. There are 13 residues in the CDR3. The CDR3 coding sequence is TGTGCCAGCTCACCCCTGGAGAGCGGACCCCTCCACTTT. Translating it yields CASSPLESGPLHF.

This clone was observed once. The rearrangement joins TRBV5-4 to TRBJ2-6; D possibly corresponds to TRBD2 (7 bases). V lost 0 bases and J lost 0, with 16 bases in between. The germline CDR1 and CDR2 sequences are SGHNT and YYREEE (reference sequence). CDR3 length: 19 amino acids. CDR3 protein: CASSLVGRGGSSGANVLTF. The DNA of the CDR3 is TGTGCCAGCAGCTTGGTGGGCAGGGGAGGGTCCTCTGGGGCCAACGTCCTGACTTTC.

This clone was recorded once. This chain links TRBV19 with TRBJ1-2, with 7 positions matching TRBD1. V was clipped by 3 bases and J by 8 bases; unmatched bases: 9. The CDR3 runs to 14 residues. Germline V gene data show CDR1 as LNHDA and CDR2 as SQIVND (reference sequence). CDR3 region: CASSIRDSPGGYTF. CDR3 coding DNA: TGTGCCAGTAGTATCCGGGACAGTCCCGGCGGCTACACCTTC.

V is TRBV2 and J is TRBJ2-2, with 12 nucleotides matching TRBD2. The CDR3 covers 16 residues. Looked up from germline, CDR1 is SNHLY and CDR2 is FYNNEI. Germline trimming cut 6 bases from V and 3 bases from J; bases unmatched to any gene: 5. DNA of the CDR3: TGTGCCAGCAGAGAACTAGCGGGGGGATACACCGGGGAGCTGTTTTTT. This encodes CASRELAGGYTGELFF. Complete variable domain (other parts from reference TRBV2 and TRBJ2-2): EPEVTQTPSHQVTQMGQEVILRCVPISNHLYFYWYRQILGQKVEFLVSFYNNEISEKSEIFDDQFSVERPDGSNFTLKIRSTKLEDSAMYFCASRELAGGYTGELFFGEGSRLTVL.

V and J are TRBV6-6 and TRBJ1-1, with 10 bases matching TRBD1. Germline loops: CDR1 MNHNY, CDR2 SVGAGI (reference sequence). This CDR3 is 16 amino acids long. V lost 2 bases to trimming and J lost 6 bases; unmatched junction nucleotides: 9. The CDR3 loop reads CASSYPTPGQGAEAFF. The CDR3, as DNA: TGTGCCAGCAGTTACCCAACCCCCGGACAGGGGGCTGAAGCTTTCTTT.

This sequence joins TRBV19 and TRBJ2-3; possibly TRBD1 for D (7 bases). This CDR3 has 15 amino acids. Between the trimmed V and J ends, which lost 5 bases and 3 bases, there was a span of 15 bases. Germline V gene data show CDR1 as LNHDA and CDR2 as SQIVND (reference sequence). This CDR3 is CASSLRGVSTDTQYF. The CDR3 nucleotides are TGTGCCAGTAGTCTCAGGGGGGTCTCAACAGATACGCAGTATTTT.

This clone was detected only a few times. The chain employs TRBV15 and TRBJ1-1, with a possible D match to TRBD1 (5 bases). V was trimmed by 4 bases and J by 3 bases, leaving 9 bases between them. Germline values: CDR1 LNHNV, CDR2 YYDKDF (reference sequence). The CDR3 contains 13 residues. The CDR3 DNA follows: TGTGCCACCAGCAAGACAGTGGACACTGAAGCTTTCTTT. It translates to CATSKTVDTEAFF.

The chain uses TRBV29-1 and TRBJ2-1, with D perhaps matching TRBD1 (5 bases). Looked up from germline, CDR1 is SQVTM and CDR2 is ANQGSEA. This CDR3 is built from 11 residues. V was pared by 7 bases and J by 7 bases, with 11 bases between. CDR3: CSGTQTNEQFF. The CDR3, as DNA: TGCAGCGGGACACAGACGAATGAGCAGTTCTTC.

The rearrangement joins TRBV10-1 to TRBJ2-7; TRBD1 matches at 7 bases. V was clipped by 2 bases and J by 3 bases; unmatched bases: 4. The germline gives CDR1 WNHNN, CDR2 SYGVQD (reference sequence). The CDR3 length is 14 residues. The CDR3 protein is CASSERPGGYEQYF. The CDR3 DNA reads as TGCGCCAGCAGTGAGCGCCCAGGGGGCTACGAGCAGTACTTC.

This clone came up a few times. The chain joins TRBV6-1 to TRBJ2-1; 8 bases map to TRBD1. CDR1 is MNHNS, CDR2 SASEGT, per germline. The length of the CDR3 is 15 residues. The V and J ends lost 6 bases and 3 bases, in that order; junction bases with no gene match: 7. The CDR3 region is CASRQQGDFYNEQFF. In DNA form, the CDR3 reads TGTGCCAGCAGGCAACAGGGGGACTTCTACAATGAGCAGTTCTTC.

CDR3 coding DNA: TGCGCCAGCAGCTTGTCAGCCGGGCGCGGGGGCGAAAAACTGTTTTTT. Protein product: CASSLSAGRGGEKLFF. This chain connects TRBV5-1 to TRBJ1-4; TRBD1 is a possible D gene (6 bases). CDR1 and CDR2 (germline): SGHRS, YFSETQ. The CDR3 sequence is 16 residues long. The V end was cut by 1 base, the J end by 8 bases, with 18 bases between. The full variable domain, in which reference TRBV5-1 and TRBJ1-4 provide the parts outside the CDR3, is KAGVTQTPRYLIKTRGQQVTLSCSPISGHRSVSWYQQTPGQGLQFLFEYFSETQRNKGNFPGRFSGRQFSNSRSEMNVSTLELGDSALYLCASSLSAGRGGEKLFFGSGTQLSVL.

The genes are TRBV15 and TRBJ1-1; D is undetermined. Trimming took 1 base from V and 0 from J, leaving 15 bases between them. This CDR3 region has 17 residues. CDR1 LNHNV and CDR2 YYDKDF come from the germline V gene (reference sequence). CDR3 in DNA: TGTGCCACCAGCAGAGTTGGAGAGTTAAGATTGAACACTGAAGCTTTCTTT. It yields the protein CATSRVGELRLNTEAFF.

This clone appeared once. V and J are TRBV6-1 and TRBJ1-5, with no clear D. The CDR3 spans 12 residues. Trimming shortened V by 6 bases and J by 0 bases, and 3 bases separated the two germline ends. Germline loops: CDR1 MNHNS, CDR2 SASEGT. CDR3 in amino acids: CASRASNQPQHF. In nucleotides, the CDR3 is TGTGCCAGCAGAGCTAGCAATCAGCCCCAGCATTTT.

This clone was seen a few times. CDR3 loop: CASSAPDIQYF. CDR3 nucleotide sequence: TGCGCCAGCAGTGCCCCAGACATTCAGTACTTC. The chain joins TRBV10-2 to TRBJ2-4; D gene uncertain. Germline V CDR1 and CDR2: WSHSY, SAAADI. There are 11 residues in the CDR3. Between the trimmed V and J ends, which lost 4 bases and 8 bases, there was a span of 6 bases.

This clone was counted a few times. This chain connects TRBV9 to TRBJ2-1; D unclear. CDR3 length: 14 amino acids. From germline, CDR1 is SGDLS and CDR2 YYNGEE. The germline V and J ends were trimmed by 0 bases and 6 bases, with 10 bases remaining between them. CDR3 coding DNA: TGTGCCAGCAGCGTAGATCCTAGTTTCAATGAGCAGTTCTTC. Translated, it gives CASSVDPSFNEQFF.

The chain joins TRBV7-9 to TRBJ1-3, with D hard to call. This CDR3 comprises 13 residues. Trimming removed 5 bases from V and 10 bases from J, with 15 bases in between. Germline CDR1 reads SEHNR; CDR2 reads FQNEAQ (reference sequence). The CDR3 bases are TGTGCCAGCAGCGCCGTGTCGGTCTCTACCATATATTTT. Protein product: CASSAVSVSTIYF. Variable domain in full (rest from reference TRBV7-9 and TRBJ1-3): DTGVSQNPRHKITKRGQNVTFRCDPISEHNRLYWYRQTLGQGPEFLTYFQNEAQLEKSRLLSDRFSAERPKGSFSTLEIQRTEQGDSAMYLCASSAVSVSTIYFGEGSWLTVV.

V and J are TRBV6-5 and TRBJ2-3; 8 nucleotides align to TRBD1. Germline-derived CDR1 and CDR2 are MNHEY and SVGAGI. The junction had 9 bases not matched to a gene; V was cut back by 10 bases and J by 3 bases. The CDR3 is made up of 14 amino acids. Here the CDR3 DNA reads TGTGCCACCGTGGACAGGGCTGGGACAGATACGCAGTATTTT. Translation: CATVDRAGTDTQYF.

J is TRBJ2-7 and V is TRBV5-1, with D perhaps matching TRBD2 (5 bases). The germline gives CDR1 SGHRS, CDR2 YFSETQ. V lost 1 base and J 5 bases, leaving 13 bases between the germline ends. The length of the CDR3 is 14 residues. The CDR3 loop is CASSLSGDWNEQYF. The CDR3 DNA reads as TGCGCCAGCAGCTTGTCCGGGGATTGGAACGAGCAGTACTTC.

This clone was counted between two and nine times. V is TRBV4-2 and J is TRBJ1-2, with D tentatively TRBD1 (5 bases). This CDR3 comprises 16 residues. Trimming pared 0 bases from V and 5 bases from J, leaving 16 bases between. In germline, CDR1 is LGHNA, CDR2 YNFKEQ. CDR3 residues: CASSQDLGGGAYGYTF. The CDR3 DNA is TGTGCCAGCAGCCAAGATTTGGGGGGGGGTGCGTATGGCTACACCTTC.

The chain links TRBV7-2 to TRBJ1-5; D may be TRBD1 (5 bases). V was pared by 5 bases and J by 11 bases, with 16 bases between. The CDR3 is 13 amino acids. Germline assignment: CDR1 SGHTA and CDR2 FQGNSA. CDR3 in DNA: TGTGCCAGCAGCCCCCGGGCAGGGAGGACCCAGCATTTT. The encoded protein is CASSPRAGRTQHF.

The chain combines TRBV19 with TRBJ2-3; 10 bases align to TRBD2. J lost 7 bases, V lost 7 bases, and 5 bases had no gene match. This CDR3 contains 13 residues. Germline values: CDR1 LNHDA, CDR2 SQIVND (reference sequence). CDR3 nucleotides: TGTGCCAGTAAACTAGCGGGGTCAAATACGCAGTATTTT. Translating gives CASKLAGSNTQYF.

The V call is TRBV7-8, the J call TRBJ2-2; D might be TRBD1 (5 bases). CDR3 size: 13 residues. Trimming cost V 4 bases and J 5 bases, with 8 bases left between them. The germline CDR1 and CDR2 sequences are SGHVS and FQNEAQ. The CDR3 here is CASSYRQTGELFF. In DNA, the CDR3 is TGTGCCAGCAGCTACAGACAGACCGGGGAGCTGTTTTTT.

This CDR3 is CASSLVFVSEQFF. For the CDR3, the DNA is TGTGCCAGCAGCTTGGTATTTGTGAGTGAGCAGTTCTTC. The chain joins TRBV7-9 to TRBJ2-1; D remains unclear. The V end was cut by 3 bases, the J end by 9 bases, with 12 bases between. Germline CDR1 and CDR2: SEHNR and FQNEAQ (reference sequence). The CDR3 spans 13 residues. The variable domain in full, with the rest retrieved from reference TRBV7-9 and TRBJ2-1, is DTGVSQNPRHKITKRGQNVTFRCDPISEHNRLYWYRQTLGQGPEFLTYFQNEAQLEKSRLLSDRFSAERPKGSFSTLEIQRTEQGDSAMYLCASSLVFVSEQFFGPGTRLTVL.